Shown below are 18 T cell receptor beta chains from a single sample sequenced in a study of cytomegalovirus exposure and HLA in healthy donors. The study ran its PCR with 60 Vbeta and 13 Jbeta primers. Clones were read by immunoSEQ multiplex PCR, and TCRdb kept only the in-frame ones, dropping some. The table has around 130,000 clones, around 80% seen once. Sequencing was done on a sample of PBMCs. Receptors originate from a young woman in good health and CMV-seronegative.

The CDR3 DNA reads TGCGCCAGCAGCTCGGGACTAGCGCCTAACACCGGGGAGCTGTTTTTT. This translates into CASSSGLAPNTGELFF. The V and J genes are TRBV5-1 and TRBJ2-2; TRBD2 aligns across 10 bases. This CDR3 region has 16 residues. The germline V gene has CDR1 SGHRS and CDR2 YFSETQ. The J segment lost 2 bases and the V segment lost 3 bases, leaving 4 bases of the junction unmatched.

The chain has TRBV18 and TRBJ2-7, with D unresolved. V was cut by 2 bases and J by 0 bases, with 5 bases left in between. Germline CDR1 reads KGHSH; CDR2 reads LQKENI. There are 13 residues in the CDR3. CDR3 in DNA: TGTGCCAGCTCACCAGAGAGCTCCTACGAGCAGTACTTC. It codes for CASSPESSYEQYF.

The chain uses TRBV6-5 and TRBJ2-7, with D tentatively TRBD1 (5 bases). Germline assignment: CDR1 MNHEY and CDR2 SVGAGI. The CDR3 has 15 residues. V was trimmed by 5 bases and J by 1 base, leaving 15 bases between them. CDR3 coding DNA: TGTGCCAGCAGTAAGAGCCATCGACAGTCCTACGAGCAGTACTTC. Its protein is CASSKSHRQSYEQYF.

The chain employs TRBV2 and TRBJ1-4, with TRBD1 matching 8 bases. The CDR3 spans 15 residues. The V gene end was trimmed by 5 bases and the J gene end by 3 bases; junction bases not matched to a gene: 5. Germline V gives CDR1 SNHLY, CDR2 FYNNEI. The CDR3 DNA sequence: TGTGCCAGCAGTAAAACCAGGGGGCCTAATGAAAAACTGTTTTTT. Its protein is CASSKTRGPNEKLFF.

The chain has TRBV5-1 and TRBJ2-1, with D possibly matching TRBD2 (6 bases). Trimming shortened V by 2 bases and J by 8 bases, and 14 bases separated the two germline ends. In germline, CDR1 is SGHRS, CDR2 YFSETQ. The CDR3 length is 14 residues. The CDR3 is CASSFHGSADEQFF. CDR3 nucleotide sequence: TGCGCCAGCAGCTTCCACGGGAGTGCCGATGAGCAGTTCTTC.

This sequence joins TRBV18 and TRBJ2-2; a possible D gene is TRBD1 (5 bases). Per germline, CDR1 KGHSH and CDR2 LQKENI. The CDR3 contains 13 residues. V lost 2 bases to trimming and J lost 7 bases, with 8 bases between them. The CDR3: CASSPGRDGELFF. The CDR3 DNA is TGTGCCAGCTCACCAGGCAGGGACGGGGAGCTGTTTTTT.

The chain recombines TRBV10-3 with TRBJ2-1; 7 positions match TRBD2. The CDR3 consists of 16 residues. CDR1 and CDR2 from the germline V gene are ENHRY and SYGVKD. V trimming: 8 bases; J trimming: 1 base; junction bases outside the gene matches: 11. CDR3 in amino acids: CAIGAWRERSYNEQFF. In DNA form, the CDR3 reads TGTGCCATCGGGGCTTGGCGGGAGAGGTCCTACAATGAGCAGTTCTTC.

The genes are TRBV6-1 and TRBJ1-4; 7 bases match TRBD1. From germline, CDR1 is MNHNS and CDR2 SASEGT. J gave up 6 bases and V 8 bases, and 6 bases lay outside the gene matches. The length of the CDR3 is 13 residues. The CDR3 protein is CASDRAGDEKLFF. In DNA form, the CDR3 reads TGTGCCAGCGACAGGGCCGGGGATGAAAAACTGTTTTTT.

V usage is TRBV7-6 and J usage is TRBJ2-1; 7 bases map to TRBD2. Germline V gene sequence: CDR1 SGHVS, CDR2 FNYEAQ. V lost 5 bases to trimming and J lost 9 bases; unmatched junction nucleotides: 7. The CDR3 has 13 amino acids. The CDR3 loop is CASSPGTKPEQFF. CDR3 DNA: TGTGCCAGCAGCCCAGGGACTAAACCTGAGCAGTTCTTC. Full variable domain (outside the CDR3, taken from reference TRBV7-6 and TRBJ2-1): GAGVSQSPRYKVTKRGQDVALRCDPISGHVSLYWYRQALGQGPEFLTYFNYEAQQDKSGLPNDRFSAERPEGSISTLTIQRTEQRDSAMYRCASSPGTKPEQFFGPGTRLTVL.

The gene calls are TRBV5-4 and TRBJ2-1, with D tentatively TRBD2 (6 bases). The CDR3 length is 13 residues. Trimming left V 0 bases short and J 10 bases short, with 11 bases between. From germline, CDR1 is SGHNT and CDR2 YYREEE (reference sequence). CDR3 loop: CASSLVAGREQFF. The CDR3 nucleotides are TGTGCCAGCAGCTTGGTTGCAGGGAGGGAGCAGTTCTTC. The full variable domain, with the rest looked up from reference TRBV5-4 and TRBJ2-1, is ETGVTQSPTHLIKTRGQQVTLRCSSQSGHNTVSWYQQALGQGPQFIFQYYREEENGRGNFPPRFSGLQFPNYSSELNVNALELDDSALYLCASSLVAGREQFFGPGTRLTVL.

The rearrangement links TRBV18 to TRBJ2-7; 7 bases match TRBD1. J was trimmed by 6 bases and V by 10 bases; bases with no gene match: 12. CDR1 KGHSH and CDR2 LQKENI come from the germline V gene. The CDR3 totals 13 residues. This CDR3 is CATTYDRAGEQYF. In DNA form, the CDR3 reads TGTGCCACTACGTATGACAGGGCGGGCGAGCAGTACTTC.

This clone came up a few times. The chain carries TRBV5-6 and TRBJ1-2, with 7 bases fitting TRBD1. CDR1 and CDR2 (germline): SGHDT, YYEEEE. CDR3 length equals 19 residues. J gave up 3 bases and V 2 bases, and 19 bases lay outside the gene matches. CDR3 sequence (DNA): TGTGCCAGCAGCTTCCTTATTAACAGGGGAGGAATAGTAGACTATGGCTACACCTTC. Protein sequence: CASSFLINRGGIVDYGYTF.

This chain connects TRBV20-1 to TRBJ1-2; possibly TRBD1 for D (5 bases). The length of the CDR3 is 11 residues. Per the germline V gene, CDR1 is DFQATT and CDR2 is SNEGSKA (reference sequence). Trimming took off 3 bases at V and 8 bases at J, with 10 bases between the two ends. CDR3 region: CSASWGDGYTF. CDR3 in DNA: TGCAGTGCTAGTTGGGGGGACGGCTACACCTTC.

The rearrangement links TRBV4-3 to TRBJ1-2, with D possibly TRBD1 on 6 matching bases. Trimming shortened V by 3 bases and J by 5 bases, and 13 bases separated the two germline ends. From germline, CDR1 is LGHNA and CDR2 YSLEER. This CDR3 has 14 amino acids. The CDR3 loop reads CASSHTTGLYGYTF. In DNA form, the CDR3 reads TGCGCCAGCAGCCACACTACAGGGTTATATGGCTACACCTTC.

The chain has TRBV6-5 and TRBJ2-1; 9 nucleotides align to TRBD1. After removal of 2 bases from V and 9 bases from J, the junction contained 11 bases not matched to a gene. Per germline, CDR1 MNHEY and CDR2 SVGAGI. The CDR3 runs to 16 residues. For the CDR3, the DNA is TGTGCCAGCAGTTACAGACCGGGACAGGGAGGTGGTGAGCAGTTCTTC. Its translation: CASSYRPGQGGGEQFF.

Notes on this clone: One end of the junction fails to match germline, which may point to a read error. The CDR3: CATRRGQGAYEQYF. CDR3 DNA: TGTGCCACCAGAAGAGGACAGGGTGCCTACGAGCAGTACTTC. The V call is TRBV15, the J call TRBJ2-5, with TRBD1 matching 8 bases. The J call may be wrong; the DNA end is better matched by TRBJ2-7. Germline CDR1 is LNHNV and CDR2 is YYDKDF (reference sequence). The CDR3 covers 14 residues.

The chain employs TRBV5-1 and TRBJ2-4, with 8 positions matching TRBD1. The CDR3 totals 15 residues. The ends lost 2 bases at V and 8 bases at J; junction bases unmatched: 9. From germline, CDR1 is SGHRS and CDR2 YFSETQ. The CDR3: CASSFVGQGFDIQYF. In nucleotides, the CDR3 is TGCGCCAGCAGCTTCGTTGGACAGGGCTTCGACATTCAGTACTTC.

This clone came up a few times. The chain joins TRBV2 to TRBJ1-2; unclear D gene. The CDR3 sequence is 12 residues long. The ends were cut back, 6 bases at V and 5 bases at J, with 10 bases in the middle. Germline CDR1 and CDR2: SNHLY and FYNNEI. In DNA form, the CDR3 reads TGTGCCAGCAGGGAGAATTATTATGGCTACACCTTC. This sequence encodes CASRENYYGYTF.